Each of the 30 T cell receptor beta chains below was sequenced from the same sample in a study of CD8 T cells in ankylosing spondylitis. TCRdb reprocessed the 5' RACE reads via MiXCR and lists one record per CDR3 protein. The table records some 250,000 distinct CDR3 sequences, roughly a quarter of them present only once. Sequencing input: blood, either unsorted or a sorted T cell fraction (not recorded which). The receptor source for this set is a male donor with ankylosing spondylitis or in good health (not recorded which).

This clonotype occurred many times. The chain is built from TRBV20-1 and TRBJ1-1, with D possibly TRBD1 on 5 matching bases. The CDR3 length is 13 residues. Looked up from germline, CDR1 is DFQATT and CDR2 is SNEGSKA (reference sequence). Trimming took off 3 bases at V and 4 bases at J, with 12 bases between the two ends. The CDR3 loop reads CSASPDSSTEAFF. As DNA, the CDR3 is TGCAGTGCTAGTCCCGACAGCAGCACTGAAGCTTTCTTT.

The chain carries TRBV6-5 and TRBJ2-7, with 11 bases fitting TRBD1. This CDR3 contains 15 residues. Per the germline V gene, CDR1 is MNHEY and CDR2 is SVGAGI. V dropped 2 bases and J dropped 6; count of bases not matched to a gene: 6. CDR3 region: CASSYQGQGGVEQYF. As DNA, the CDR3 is TGTGCCAGCAGTTACCAGGGACAGGGGGGCGTCGAGCAGTACTTC.

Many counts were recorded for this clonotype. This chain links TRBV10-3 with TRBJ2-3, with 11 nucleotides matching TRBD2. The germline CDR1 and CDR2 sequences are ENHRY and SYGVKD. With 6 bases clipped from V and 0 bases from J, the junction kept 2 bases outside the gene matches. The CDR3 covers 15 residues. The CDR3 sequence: CAISLAGGSTDTQYF. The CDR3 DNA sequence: TGTGCCATCAGCCTAGCGGGGGGAAGCACAGATACGCAGTATTTT.

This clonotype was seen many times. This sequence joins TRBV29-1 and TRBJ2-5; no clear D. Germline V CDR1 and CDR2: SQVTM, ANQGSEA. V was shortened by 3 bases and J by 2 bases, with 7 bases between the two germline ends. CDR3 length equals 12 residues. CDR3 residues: CSVDRRQETQYF. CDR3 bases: TGCAGCGTTGATAGGCGGCAAGAGACCCAGTACTTC. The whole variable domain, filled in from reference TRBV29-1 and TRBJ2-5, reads SAVISQKPSRDICQRGTSLTIQCQVDSQVTMMFWYRQQPGQSLTLIATANQGSEATYESGFVIDKFPISRPNLTFSTLTVSNMSPEDSSIYLCSVDRRQETQYFGPGTRLLVL.

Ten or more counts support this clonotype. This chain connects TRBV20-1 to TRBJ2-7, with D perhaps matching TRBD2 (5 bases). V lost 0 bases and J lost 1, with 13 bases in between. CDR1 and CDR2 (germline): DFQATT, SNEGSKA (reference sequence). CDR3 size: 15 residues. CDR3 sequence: CSARDPGEGSYEQYF. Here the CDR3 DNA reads TGCAGTGCTAGAGATCCCGGGGAAGGGTCCTACGAGCAGTACTTC.

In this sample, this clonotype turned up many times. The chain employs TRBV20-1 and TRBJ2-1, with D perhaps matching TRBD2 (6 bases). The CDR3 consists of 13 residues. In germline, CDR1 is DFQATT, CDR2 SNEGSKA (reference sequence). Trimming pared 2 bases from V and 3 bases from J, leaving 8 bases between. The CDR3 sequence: CSARMRGYNEQFF. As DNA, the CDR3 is TGCAGTGCTAGAATGCGGGGCTACAATGAGCAGTTCTTC.

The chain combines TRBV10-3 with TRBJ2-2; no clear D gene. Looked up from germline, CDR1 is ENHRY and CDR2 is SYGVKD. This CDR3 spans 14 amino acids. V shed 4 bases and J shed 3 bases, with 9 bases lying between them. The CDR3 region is CAISVRRDTGELFF. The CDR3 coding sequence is TGTGCCATCAGTGTTCGGAGAGACACCGGGGAGCTGTTTTTT.

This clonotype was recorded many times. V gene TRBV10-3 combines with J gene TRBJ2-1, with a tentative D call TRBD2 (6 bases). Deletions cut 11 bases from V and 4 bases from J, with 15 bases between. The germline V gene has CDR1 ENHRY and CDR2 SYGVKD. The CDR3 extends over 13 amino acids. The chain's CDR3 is CASGGTNYNEQFF. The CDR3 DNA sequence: TGTGCCTCCGGGGGTACTAATTACAATGAGCAGTTCTTC.

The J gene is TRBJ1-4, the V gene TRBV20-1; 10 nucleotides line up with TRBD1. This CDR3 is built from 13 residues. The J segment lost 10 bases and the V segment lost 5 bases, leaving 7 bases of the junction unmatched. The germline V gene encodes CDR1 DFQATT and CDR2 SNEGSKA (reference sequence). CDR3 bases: TGCAGTGCTGACAGGGGGCTCGGGGGAAAACTGTTTTTT. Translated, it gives CSADRGLGGKLFF.

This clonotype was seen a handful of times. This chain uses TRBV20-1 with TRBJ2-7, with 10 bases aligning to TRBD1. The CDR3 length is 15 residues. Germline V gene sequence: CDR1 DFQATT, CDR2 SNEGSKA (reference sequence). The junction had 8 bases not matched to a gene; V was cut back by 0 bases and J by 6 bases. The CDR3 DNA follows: TGCAGTGCTAGAGACGCTGACAGGGGGCTTTTCGAGCAGTACTTC. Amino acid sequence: CSARDADRGLFEQYF.

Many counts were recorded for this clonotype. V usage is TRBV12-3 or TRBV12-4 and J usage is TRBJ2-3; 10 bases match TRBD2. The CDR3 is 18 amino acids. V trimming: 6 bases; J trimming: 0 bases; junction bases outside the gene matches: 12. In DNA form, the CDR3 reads TGTGCCAGCAGCCCTACCCGGACTAGCGGTCCTAGCACAGATACGCAGTATTTT. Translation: CASSPTRTSGPSTDTQYF.

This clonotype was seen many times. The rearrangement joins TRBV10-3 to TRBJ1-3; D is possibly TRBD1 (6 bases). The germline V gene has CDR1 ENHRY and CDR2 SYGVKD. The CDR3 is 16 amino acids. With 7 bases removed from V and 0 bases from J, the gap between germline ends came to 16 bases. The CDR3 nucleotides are TGTGCCATCAAGCCGACAGGTCCTTCCTCTGGAAACACCATATATTTT. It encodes CAIKPTGPSSGNTIYF.

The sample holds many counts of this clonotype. Written as DNA, the CDR3 is TGCAGTGCTATAAGAGGAACCACCCTCGATACGCAGTATTTT. This gives the protein CSAIRGTTLDTQYF. The chain carries TRBV20-1 and TRBJ2-3; unclear D gene. The V gene lost 4 bases and the J gene lost 6 bases, with 17 bases spanning the gap. Germline V lookup: CDR1 DFQATT, CDR2 SNEGSKA (reference sequence). The CDR3 is made up of 14 amino acids.

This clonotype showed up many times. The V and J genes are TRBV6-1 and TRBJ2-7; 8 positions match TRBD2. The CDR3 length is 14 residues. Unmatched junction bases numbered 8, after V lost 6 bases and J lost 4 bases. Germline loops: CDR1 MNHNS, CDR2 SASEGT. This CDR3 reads CASSPRTSRYEQYF. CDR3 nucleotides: TGTGCCAGCAGCCCGCGGACTAGCCGATACGAGCAGTACTTC.

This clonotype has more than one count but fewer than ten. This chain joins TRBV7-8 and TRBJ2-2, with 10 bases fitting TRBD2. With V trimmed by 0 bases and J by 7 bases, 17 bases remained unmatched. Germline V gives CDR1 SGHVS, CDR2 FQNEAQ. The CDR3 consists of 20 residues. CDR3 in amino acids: CASSLAFWETSGSVIGELFF. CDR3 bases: TGTGCCAGCAGCTTAGCGTTTTGGGAGACTAGCGGGTCGGTTATCGGGGAGCTGTTTTTT.

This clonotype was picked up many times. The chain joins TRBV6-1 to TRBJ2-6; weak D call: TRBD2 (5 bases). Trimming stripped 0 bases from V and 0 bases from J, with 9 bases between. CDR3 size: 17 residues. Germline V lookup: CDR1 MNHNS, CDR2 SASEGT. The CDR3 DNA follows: TGTGCCAGCAGTGAAGCTGAGGGAAACTCTGGGGCCAACGTCCTGACTTTC. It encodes CASSEAEGNSGANVLTF.

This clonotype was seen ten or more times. The chain's CDR3 is CAISEPGQGIYEQYF. In DNA form, the CDR3 reads TGTGCCATCAGTGAGCCGGGACAGGGGATCTACGAGCAGTACTTC. The chain links TRBV10-3 to TRBJ2-7; TRBD1 matches at 10 bases. CDR3 size: 15 residues. Germline trimming cut 2 bases from V and 3 bases from J; bases unmatched to any gene: 4. CDR1 is ENHRY and CDR2 is SYGVKD in the germline V gene.

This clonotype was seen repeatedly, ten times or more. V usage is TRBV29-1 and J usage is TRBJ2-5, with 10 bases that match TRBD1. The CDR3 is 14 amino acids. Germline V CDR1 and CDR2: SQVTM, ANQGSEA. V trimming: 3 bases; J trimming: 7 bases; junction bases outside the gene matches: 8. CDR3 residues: CSVDRDRGHATQYF. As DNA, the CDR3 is TGCAGCGTTGATCGGGACAGGGGTCACGCGACCCAGTACTTC.

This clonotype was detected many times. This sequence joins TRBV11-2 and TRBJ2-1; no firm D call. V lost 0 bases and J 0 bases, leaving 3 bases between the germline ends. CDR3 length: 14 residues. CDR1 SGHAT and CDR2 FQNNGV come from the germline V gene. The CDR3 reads CASSLDHSYNEQFF. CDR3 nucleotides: TGTGCCAGCAGCTTAGACCACTCCTACAATGAGCAGTTCTTC.

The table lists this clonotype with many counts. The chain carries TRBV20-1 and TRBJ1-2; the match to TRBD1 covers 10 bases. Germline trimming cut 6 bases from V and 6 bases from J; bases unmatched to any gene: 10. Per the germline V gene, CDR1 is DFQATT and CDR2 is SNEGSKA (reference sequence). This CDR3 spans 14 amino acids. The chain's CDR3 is CSAETSGTGDGYTF. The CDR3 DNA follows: TGCAGTGCGGAAACCTCCGGGACAGGGGATGGCTACACCTTC.

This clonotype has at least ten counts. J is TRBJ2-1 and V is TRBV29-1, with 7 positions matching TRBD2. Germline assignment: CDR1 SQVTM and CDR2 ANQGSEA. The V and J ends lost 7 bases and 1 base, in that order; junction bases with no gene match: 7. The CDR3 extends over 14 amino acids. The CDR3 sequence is CSARPSGSYNEQFF. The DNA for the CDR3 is TGCAGCGCCCGCCCTAGCGGTTCCTACAATGAGCAGTTCTTC.

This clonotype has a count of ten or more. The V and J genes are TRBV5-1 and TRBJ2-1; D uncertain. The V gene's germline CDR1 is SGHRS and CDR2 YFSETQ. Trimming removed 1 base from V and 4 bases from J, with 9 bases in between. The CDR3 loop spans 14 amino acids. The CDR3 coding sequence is TGCGCCAGCAGCTTGAACTACATATACAATGAGCAGTTCTTC. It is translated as CASSLNYIYNEQFF.

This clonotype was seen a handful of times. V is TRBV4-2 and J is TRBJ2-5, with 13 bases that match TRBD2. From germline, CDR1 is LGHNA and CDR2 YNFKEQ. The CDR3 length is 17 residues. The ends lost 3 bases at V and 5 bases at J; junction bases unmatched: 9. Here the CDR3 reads CASSHGTSGDPRETQYF. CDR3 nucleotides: TGTGCCAGCAGCCATGGGACTAGCGGGGACCCGCGGGAGACCCAGTACTTC.

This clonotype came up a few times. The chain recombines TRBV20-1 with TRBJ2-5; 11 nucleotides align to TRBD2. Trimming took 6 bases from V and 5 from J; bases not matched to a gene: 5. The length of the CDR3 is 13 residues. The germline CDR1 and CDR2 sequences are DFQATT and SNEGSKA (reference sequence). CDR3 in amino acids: CSASRLAGETQYF. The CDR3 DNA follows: TGCAGTGCCTCTCGACTAGCGGGGGAGACCCAGTACTTC.

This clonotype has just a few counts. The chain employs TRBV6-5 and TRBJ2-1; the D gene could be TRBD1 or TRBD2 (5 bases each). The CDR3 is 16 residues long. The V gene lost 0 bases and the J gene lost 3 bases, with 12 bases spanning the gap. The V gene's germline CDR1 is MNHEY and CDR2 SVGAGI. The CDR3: CASSYSTLGGYNEQFF. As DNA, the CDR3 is TGTGCCAGCAGTTACTCGACTCTTGGGGGCTACAATGAGCAGTTCTTC.

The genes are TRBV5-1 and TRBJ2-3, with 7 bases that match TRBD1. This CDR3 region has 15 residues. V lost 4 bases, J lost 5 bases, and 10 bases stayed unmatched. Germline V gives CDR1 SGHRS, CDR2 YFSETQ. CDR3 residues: CASSLTGVVEDTQYF. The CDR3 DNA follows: TGCGCCAGCAGCCTTACAGGGGTGGTGGAAGATACGCAGTATTTT.

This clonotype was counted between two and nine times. CDR3 sequence reads: CASSHVLLAGTGELFF. The CDR3 nucleotides read TGCGCCAGCAGTCATGTTTTACTAGCGGGGACCGGGGAGCTGTTTTTT. The chain recombines TRBV23-1 with TRBJ2-2, with 10 nucleotides matching TRBD2. Being an ORF, TRBV23-1 has a function that is uncertain. The CDR3 runs 16 residues. The V and J ends lost 3 bases and 5 bases, in that order; junction bases with no gene match: 6.

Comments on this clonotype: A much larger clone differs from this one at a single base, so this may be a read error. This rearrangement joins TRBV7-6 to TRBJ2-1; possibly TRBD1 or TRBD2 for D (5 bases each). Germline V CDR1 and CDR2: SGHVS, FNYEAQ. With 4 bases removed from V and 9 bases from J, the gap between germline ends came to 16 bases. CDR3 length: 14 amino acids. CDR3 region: CASSSPGWGSEQFF. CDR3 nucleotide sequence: TGTGCCAGCAGCTCCCCAGGGTGGGGGAGTGAGCAGTTCTTC. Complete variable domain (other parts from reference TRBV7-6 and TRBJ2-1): GAGVSQSPRYKVTKRGQDVALRCDPISGHVSLYWYRQALGQGPEFLTYFNYEAQQDKSGLPNDRFSAERPEGSISTLTIQRTEQRDSAMYRCASSSPGWGSEQFFGPGTRLTVL.

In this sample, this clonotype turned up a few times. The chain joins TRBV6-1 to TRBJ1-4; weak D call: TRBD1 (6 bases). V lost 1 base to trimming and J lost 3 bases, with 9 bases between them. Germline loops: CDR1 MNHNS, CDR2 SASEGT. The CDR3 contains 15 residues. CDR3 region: CASSEETGANEKLFF. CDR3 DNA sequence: TGTGCCAGCAGTGAAGAGACAGGAGCTAATGAAAAACTGTTTTTT.

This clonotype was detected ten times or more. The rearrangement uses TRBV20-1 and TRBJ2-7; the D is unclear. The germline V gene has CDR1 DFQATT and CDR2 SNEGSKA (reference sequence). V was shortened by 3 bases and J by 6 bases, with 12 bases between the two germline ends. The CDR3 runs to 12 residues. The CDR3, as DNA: TGCAGTGCTAGTTTGGCAGCACGCGAGCAGTACTTC. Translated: CSASLAAREQYF.